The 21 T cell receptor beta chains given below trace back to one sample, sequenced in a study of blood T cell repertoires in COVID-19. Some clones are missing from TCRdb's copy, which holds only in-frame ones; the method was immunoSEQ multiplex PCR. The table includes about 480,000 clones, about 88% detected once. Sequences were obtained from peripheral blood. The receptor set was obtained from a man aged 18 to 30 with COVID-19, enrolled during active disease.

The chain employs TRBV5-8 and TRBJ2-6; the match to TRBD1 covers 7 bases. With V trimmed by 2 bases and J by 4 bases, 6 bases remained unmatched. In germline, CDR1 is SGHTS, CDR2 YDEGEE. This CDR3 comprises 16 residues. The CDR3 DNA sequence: TGTGCCAGCAGCTTAGTTACAGGGGAAGGGGCCAACGTCCTGACTTTC. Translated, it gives CASSLVTGEGANVLTF.

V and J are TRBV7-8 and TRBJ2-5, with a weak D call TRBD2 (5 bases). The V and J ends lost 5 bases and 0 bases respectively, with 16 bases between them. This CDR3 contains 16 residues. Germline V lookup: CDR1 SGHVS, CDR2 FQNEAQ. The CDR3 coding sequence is TGTGCCAGCAGCCCCAGCGGAGCCCTCTACCAAGAGACCCAGTACTTC. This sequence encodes CASSPSGALYQETQYF.

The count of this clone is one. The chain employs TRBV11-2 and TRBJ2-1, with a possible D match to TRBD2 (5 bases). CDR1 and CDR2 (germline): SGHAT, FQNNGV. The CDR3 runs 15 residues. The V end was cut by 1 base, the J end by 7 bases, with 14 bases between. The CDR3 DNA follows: TGTGCCAGCAGCTTAGGGCGGGTTAACGTAAATGAGCAGTTCTTC. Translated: CASSLGRVNVNEQFF.

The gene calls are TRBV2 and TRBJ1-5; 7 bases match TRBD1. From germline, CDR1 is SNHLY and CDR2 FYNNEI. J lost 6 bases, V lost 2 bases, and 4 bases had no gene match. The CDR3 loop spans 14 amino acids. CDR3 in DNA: TGTGCCAGCAGTGAACAGGGGGTAGGTCAGCCCCAGCATTTT. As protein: CASSEQGVGQPQHF.

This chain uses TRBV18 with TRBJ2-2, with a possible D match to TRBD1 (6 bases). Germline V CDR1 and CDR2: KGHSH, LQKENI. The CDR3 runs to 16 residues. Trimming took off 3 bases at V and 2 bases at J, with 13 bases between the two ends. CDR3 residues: CASSPSGTYNTGELFF. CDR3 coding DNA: TGTGCCAGCTCACCCTCCGGGACATACAACACCGGGGAGCTGTTTTTT.

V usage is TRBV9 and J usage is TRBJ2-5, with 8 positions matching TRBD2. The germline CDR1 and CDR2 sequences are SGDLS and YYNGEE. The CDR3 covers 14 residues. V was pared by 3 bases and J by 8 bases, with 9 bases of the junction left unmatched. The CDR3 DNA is TGTGCCAGCAGCGCCACACTAGCGGCTCTTACCCAGTACTTC. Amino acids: CASSATLAALTQYF.

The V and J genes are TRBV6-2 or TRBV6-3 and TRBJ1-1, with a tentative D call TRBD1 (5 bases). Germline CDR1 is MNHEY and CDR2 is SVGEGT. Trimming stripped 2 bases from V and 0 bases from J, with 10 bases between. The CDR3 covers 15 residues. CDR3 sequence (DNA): TGTGCCAGCAGTTACAGGGGCCCCATGAACACTGAAGCTTTCTTT. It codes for CASSYRGPMNTEAFF.

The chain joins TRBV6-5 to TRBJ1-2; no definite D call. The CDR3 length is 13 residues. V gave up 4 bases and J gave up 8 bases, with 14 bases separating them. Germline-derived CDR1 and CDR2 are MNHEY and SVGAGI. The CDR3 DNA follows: TGTGCCAGCAGTTTTGGCCCTCGGGGAGGCTACACCTTC. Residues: CASSFGPRGGYTF.

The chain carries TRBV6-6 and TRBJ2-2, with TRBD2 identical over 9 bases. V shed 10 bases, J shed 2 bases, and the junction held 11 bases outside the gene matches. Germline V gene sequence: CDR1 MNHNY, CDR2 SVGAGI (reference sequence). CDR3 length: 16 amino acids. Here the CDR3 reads CATTRTSEINTGELFF. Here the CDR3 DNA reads TGTGCCACCACCCGGACTAGCGAAATAAACACCGGGGAGCTGTTTTTT.

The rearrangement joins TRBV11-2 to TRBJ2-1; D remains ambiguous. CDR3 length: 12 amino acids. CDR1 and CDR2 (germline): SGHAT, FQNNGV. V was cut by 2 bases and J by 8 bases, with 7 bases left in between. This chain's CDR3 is CASSLSRYEQFF. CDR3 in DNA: TGTGCCAGCAGCTTAAGCCGGTATGAGCAGTTCTTC.

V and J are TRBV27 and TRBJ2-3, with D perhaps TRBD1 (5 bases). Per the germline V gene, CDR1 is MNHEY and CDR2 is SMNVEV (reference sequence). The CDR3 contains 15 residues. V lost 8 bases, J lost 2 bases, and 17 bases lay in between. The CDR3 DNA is TGTGCCAGCGGAACGACAATTGGGGCCACAGATACGCAGTATTTT. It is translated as CASGTTIGATDTQYF.

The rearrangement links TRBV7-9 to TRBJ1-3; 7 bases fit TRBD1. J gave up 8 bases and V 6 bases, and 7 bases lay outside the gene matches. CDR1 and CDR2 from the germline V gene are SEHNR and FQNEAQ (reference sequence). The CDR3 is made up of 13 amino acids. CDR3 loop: CASSPQGFYTIYF. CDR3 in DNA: TGTGCCAGCAGTCCACAGGGGTTCTACACCATATATTTT. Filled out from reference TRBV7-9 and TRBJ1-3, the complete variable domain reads DTGVSQNPRHKITKRGQNVTFRCDPISEHNRLYWYRQTLGQGPEFLTYFQNEAQLEKSRLLSDRFSAERPKGSFSTLEIQRTEQGDSAMYLCASSPQGFYTIYFGEGSWLTVV.

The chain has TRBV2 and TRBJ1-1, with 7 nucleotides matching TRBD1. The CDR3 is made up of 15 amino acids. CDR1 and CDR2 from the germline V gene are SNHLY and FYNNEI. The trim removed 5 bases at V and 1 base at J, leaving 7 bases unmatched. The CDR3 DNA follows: TGTGCCAGCAGTAGATCCGGGACAGAGAACACTGAAGCTTTCTTT. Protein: CASSRSGTENTEAFF.

This chain's CDR3 is CAGRGLAGDYEQYF. For the CDR3, the DNA is TGTGCCGGCCGGGGGCTAGCGGGGGACTACGAGCAGTACTTC. The chain uses TRBV2 and TRBJ2-7, with 10 bases identical to TRBD2. CDR1 and CDR2 from the germline V gene are SNHLY and FYNNEI. The CDR3 spans 14 residues. V was clipped by 11 bases and J by 3 bases; unmatched bases: 10.

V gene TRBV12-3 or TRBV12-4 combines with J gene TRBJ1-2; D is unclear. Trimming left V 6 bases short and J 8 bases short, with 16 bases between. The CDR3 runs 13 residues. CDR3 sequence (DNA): TGTGCCAGCAGCCGAGGAGGACTTGTGGGCTACACCTTC. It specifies CASSRGGLVGYTF.

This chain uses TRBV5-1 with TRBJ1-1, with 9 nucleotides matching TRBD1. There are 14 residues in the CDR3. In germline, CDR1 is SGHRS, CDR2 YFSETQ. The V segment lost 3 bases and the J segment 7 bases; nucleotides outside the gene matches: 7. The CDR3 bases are TGCGCCAGCAGCTCGGGGACAGGGAATTTTGAAGCTTTCTTT. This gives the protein CASSSGTGNFEAFF.

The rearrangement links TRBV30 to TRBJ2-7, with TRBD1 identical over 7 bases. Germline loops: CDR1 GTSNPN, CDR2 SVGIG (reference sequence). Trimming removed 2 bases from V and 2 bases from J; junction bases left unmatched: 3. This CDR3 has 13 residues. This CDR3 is CAWSPTGTYEQYF. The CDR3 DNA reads TGTGCCTGGAGTCCGACAGGGACCTACGAGCAGTACTTC.

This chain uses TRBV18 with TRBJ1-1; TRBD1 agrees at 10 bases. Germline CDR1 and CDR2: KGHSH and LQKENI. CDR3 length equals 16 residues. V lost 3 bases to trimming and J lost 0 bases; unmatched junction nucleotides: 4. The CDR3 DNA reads TGTGCCAGCTCACCGGGACAGGGGACCTTGAACACTGAAGCTTTCTTT. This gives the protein CASSPGQGTLNTEAFF.

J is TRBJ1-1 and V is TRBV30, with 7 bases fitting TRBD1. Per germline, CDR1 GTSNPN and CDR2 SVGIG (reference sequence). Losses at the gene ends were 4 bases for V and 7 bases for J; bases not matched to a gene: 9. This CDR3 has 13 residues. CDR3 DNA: TGTGCCTGGAACATTAGAGGGGGCAATGAAGCTTTCTTT. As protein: CAWNIRGGNEAFF.

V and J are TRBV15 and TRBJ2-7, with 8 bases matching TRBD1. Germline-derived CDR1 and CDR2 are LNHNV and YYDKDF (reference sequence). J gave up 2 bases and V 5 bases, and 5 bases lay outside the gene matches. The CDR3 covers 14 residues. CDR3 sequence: CATSLRQGTYEQYF. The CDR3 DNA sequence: TGTGCCACCAGCTTACGACAGGGGACCTACGAGCAGTACTTC.

CDR3 residues: CASSLIGVGELFF. The CDR3 DNA reads as TGTGCCAGCAGCTTGATCGGGGTCGGGGAGCTGTTTTTT. V and J are TRBV5-4 and TRBJ2-2, with D maybe TRBD2 (5 bases). The V gene's germline CDR1 is SGHNT and CDR2 YYREEE (reference sequence). The CDR3 covers 13 residues. Deletions cut 1 base from V and 7 bases from J, with 8 bases between.